Below, one T cell receptor beta chain is given with its context. This sample is part of a study of cytotoxic CD8 clonotypes in ibrutinib-treated CLL. Profiling relied on immunoSEQ multiplex PCR, and the TCRdb table lists in-frame clones only, not all of them. There are 150,000 or so clones in the sample; about 88% occur only once, and 3% to 3.5% lies in the top ten. Trimming took off 4 bases at V and 4 bases at J, with 13 bases between the two ends. Germline V gene sequence: CDR1 MGHRA, CDR2 YSYEKL. CDR3 size: 15 residues. The sequencing used PBMCs, collected at disease progression, from a patient treated with ibrutinib. This clonotype was sampled from a human donor with chronic lymphocytic leukemia. This chain joins TRBV4-1 and TRBJ1-4; D is perhaps TRBD1 (5 bases). Here the CDR3 reads CASSPIDSFNEKLFF. CDR3 bases: TGCGCCAGCAGCCCAATCGACAGCTTTAATGAAAAACTGTTTTTT.